Presented here are 20 T cell receptor beta chains from one specimen sequenced in a study. TCRdb reanalysed the 5' RACE reads using MiXCR and keeps one entry per CDR3 protein. This table holds 45,000 to 55,000 distinct CDR3 sequences, more than 20% found once. Specimen: tumor-infiltrating naive CD4+ T cells sorted from the breast tumor. Stated subset: naive CD4+ T cells, CD4+CD45RA+CD25-. These receptor sequences come from a female donor with breast cancer.

For this clonotype: Given a much more abundant clone one base away, this may be a read error. The chain carries TRBV4-2 and TRBJ2-1; TRBD2 agrees at 12 bases. The CDR3 totals 16 residues. From germline, CDR1 is LGHNA and CDR2 YNFKEQ. The CDR3 DNA sequence: TGTACCAGCAGCCAAGAGACTAGCGGGGGAGCGTATGAGCAGTTCTTC. Its translation: CTSSQETSGGAYEQFF.

Worth noting for this clonotype: The final CDR3 position lacks the conserved phenylalanine or tryptophan, pointing to a likely read error. CDR3 sequence (DNA): TGTGCCAGCAGTTCAAGACTAGCGGGAGGTTCATTCCTGGGGGCCAAAAACATTCAGTACTGC. This codes for CASSSRLAGGSFLGAKNIQYC. The V gene is TRBV12-3 or TRBV12-4, the J gene TRBJ2-4, with TRBD2 matching over 13 bases. The CDR3 is 21 residues long. After removal of 4 bases from V and 1 base from J, the junction contained 16 bases not matched to a gene.

V gene TRBV10-2 combines with J gene TRBJ2-7; weak D call: TRBD2 (5 bases). With 4 bases removed from V and 5 bases from J, the gap between germline ends came to 12 bases. Germline V gene lookup returns CDR1 WSHSY and CDR2 SAAADI. This CDR3 comprises 13 residues. CDR3 region: CASSGGPGNEQYF. The CDR3 DNA reads as TGCGCCAGCAGTGGGGGTCCGGGGAACGAGCAGTACTTC.

The table lists this clonotype with many counts. This chain uses TRBV20-1 with TRBJ1-5, with D uncertain. V was pared by 4 bases and J by 4 bases, with 8 bases between. CDR3 size: 12 residues. Germline-derived CDR1 and CDR2 are DFQATT and SNEGSKA (reference sequence). CDR3 sequence reads: CSATNENQPQHF. In nucleotides, the CDR3 is TGCAGTGCTACTAATGAGAATCAGCCCCAGCATTTT.

This clonotype has at least ten counts. The V gene is TRBV6-1, the J gene TRBJ2-7; 7 nucleotides agree with TRBD1. Germline V gene sequence: CDR1 MNHNS, CDR2 SASEGT. V shed 2 bases and J 2 bases; nucleotides not matched to a gene: 6. The CDR3 runs to 15 residues. The CDR3 region is CASSEFYTGAYEQYF. In nucleotides, the CDR3 is TGTGCCAGCAGTGAATTCTACACAGGGGCCTACGAGCAGTACTTC.

The gene calls are TRBV7-2 and TRBJ2-1, with 7 positions matching TRBD2. Germline CDR1 is SGHTA and CDR2 is FQGNSA. The CDR3 spans 15 residues. The trim removed 2 bases at V and 5 bases at J, leaving 6 bases unmatched. The CDR3, as DNA: TGTGCCAGCAGCTTACTGGGGGGGTCCCACAATGAGCAGTTCTTC. Its translation: CASSLLGGSHNEQFF.

This clonotype was counted ten times or more. V is TRBV20-1 and J is TRBJ2-7; D not resolved. The CDR3 extends over 13 amino acids. V gave up 3 bases and J gave up 3 bases, with 12 bases separating them. Germline CDR1 is DFQATT and CDR2 is SNEGSKA (reference sequence). CDR3 nucleotide sequence: TGCAGTGCTAGGGTGGCTGGCCTCTACGAGCAGTACTTC. Amino acids: CSARVAGLYEQYF.

V gene TRBV30 combines with J gene TRBJ2-1; D gene ambiguous. This CDR3 spans 12 amino acids. V was clipped by 0 bases and J by 8 bases, with 8 bases between them. Germline values: CDR1 GTSNPN, CDR2 SVGIG (reference sequence). CDR3 nucleotide sequence: TGTGCCTGGAGTGTGTTGCGCGATGAGCAGTTCTTC. It codes for CAWSVLRDEQFF. Using reference TRBV30 and TRBJ2-1 for the parts outside the CDR3, the full variable domain is SQTIHQWPATLVQPVGSPLSLECTVEGTSNPNLYWYRQAAGRGLQLLFYSVGIGQISSEVPQNLSASRPQDRQFILSSKKLLLSDSGFYLCAWSVLRDEQFFGPGTRLTVL.

A few counts support this clonotype. The rearrangement joins TRBV6-6 to TRBJ1-6; D not resolved. CDR1 is MNHNY and CDR2 is SVGAGI in the germline V gene (reference sequence). V was clipped by 6 bases and J by 0 bases, with 12 bases between them. CDR3 length: 16 amino acids. CDR3 sequence: CASRKTGISYNSPLHF. CDR3 coding DNA: TGTGCCAGCAGGAAAACGGGGATCTCCTATAATTCACCCCTCCACTTT.

In its sample, this clonotype was seen a few times. The V call is TRBV29-1, the J call TRBJ2-1; D gene uncertain. The CDR3 covers 11 residues. Germline-derived CDR1 and CDR2 are SQVTM and ANQGSEA. The ends were cut back, 8 bases at V and 4 bases at J, with 9 bases in the middle. The CDR3, as DNA: TGCAGCTTCAGTTTTTACAATGAGCAGTTCTTC. Encoded protein: CSFSFYNEQFF.

This clonotype was counted between two and nine times. This sequence joins TRBV20-1 and TRBJ1-1, with D unresolved. CDR3 length equals 15 residues. V shed 0 bases and J shed 1 base, with 12 bases lying between them. CDR1 DFQATT and CDR2 SNEGSKA come from the germline V gene (reference sequence). The CDR3 coding sequence is TGCAGTGCTAGAGATCCCCTTTCATCGAACACTGAAGCTTTCTTT. Amino acid sequence: CSARDPLSSNTEAFF.

This clonotype was counted between two and nine times. The chain is built from TRBV10-3 and TRBJ2-3, with D hard to call. The CDR3 length is 13 residues. The V end was cut by 8 bases, the J end by 1 base, with 10 bases between. CDR1 and CDR2 from the germline V gene are ENHRY and SYGVKD. CDR3 sequence (DNA): TGTGCCATCGGCGAGGATCGCACAGATACGCAGTATTTT. Translation: CAIGEDRTDTQYF.

This clonotype was seen ten or more times. The chain couples TRBV6-1 to TRBJ2-3; D is undetermined. The CDR3 totals 16 residues. V was clipped by 1 base and J by 5 bases, with 16 bases between them. Per the germline V gene, CDR1 is MNHNS and CDR2 is SASEGT. The CDR3 nucleotides are TGTGCCAGCAGTGAAGTCAGTCCCTCCCTCGGAGATACGCAGTATTTT. It yields the protein CASSEVSPSLGDTQYF.

This sequence joins TRBV4-3 and TRBJ2-1; unclear D gene. The CDR3 is made up of 14 amino acids. CDR1 LGHNA and CDR2 YSLEER come from the germline V gene. Trimming cost V 0 bases and J 10 bases, with 13 bases left between them. This CDR3 is CASSQESVDGEQFF. CDR3 bases: TGCGCCAGCAGCCAAGAATCAGTCGACGGGGAGCAGTTCTTC.

The V gene is TRBV25-1, the J gene TRBJ1-2; perhaps TRBD1 as D (6 bases). The CDR3 is 16 residues long. The germline CDR1 and CDR2 sequences are MGHDK and SYGVNS. Trimming pared 4 bases from V and 8 bases from J, leaving 23 bases between. The CDR3 nucleotides read TGTGCCAGCAGTGGTTTAGGGGGGAACAGGGTAGGCGGCTACACCTTC. It codes for CASSGLGGNRVGGYTF.

As regards this clonotype: At one end the junction does not follow the germline gene, possibly because of a read error. This chain uses TRBV7-2 with TRBJ2-7; D possibly corresponds to TRBD1 (6 bases). The germline CDR1 and CDR2 sequences are SGHTA and FQGNSA. CDR3 length: 14 residues. The CDR3 DNA reads as TGTGCCAGCAGACCGACAGGAGGCTCCTACAAGCAGTACTTC. This codes for CASRPTGGSYKQYF.

V gene TRBV5-1 combines with J gene TRBJ2-7; no reliable D call. V lost 1 base, J lost 0 bases, and 8 bases lay in between. Germline values: CDR1 SGHRS, CDR2 YFSETQ. The CDR3 is made up of 14 amino acids. In DNA, the CDR3 is TGCGCCAGCAGCTTGAAGGTCGCCTCCTACGAGCAGTACTTC. It specifies CASSLKVASYEQYF.

This clonotype appeared once. This chain links TRBV29-1 with TRBJ2-1; a weak D match, TRBD2 (6 bases). The CDR3 covers 11 residues. Trimming removed 4 bases from V and 6 bases from J, with 7 bases in between. The germline gives CDR1 SQVTM, CDR2 ANQGSEA. CDR3 bases: TGCAGCGTTGGGGGACTCAATGAGCAGTTCTTC. Its translation is CSVGGLNEQFF.

This clonotype was detected once. A much larger clonotype is one base distant, so this may be a read error. This chain uses TRBV7-9 with TRBJ1-2; 10 nucleotides agree with TRBD1. CDR1 is SEHNR and CDR2 is FQNEAQ in the germline V gene (reference sequence). The CDR3 consists of 13 residues. DNA for the CDR3: TGTGCCAGCAGCTCTGGACAGGGGGATGGCCACACCTTC. Translation: CASSSGQGDGHTF. Filled out from reference TRBV7-9 and TRBJ1-2, the complete variable domain reads DTGVSQNPRHKITKRGQNVTFRCDPISEHNRLYWYRQTLGQGPEFLTYFQNEAQLEKSRLLSDRFSAERPKGSFSTLEIQRTEQGDSAMYLCASSSGQGDGHTFGSGTRLTVV.

This chain joins TRBV20-1 and TRBJ2-7, with 9 nucleotides matching TRBD1. The CDR3 length is 13 residues. Germline loops: CDR1 DFQATT, CDR2 SNEGSKA (reference sequence). Trimming removed 4 bases from V and 5 bases from J; junction bases left unmatched: 6. The DNA of the CDR3 is TGCAGTGCTATGGGACAGGGAGGCCACGAGCAGTACTTC. Translating it yields CSAMGQGGHEQYF.